This T cell receptor beta chain was identified during a study of beta chain features in type 1 diabetes. Study outcomes and limitations: Any HLA-type effect on TCRB rearrangement remained unresolved here. There was a moderate but significant shortening of TCRB CDR3s in all four CD4+ subsets of Type 1 diabetes patients. There was a possibility that cDNA sequencing over-represented cells with high TCR expression.

Every bit of the isolated RNA underwent reverse transcription, so sequencing read expressed TCRB transcripts. Several million reads were obtained on average from naive, central memory and regulatory T cell samples. Profiled with immunoSEQ multiplex PCR; TCRdb holds only in-frame clones, not every one. The repertoire has around 150,000 clones, under 13% of them found once; the top ten carry less than 0.5%. With 3 bases clipped from V and 4 bases from J, the junction kept 2 bases outside the gene matches. The CDR3 sequence is 14 residues long. In germline, CDR1 is LNHNV, CDR2 YYDKDF (reference sequence). To note about this clone: Its antigen is not known.

CD45RO/CCR7/CD25/CD127/CD95/CD27 separated CD4+ naive, central memory, regulatory and stem cell-like memory cells by sorting. The V call is TRBV15, the J call TRBJ2-3; the match to TRBD1 covers 9 bases. This TCR was sampled from a young man with type 1 diabetes. The sample was central memory CD4+ T cells from blood. The CDR3 bases are TGTGCCACCAGCAGGGGACAGGGTTCAGATACGCAGTATTTT. Translation: CATSRGQGSDTQYF.